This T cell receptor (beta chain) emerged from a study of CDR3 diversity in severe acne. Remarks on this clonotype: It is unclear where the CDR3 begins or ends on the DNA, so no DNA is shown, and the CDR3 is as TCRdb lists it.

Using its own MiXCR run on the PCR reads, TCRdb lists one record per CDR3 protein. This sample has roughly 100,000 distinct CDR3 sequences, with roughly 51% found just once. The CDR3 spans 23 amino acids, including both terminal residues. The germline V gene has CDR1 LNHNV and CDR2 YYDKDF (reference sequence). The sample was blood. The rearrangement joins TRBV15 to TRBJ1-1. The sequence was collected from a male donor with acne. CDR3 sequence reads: CATSSIYLCSAIGVGGGYTEAFF.